What follows is one TCR beta chain and its context. This sample is part of a study of human T cells and chemical hapten exposure. As to time point: patch test 3, about 24 weeks after DPC sensitization. Indicated treatment: therapeutic diphenylcyclopropenone sensitization with weekly scalp DPC. Via MiXCR, TCRdb re-called the RACE reads, giving one row per CDR3 protein. This table holds approximately 110,000 distinct CDR3 sequences, less than 40% found once. CDR1 and CDR2 from the germline V gene are SGHTA and FQGTGA. Trimming at V came to 4 bases and at J to 4 bases, leaving 7 bases not matched to a gene. The CDR3 covers 15 residues.

The chain uses TRBV7-3 and TRBJ2-5; 9 nucleotides agree with TRBD1. The sequence was collected from a man in his forties or fifties with alopecia areata. Some clones in this sample may be carry-over from other donors' samples. The specimen was whole blood, collected in connection with sensitization to the hapten diphenylcyclopropenone (DPC). CDR3: CASSSGQGLSETQYF. The CDR3 DNA reads TGTGCCAGCAGCTCTGGACAGGGGTTATCAGAGACCCAGTACTTC.